Shown below are 23 T cell receptor beta chains from a single sample sequenced in a study of OX40 agonist ivuxolimab in advanced cancers. Receptor libraries were prepared by the immunoSEQ multiplex PCR assay. TCRdb retrieved this table from immuneACCESS and kept in-frame rearrangements only. Not all clones are present; in checked studies, unresolved V genes account for under half, and no reason is known for the remainder. The sample yields 53,000 or so clones; around four fifths were counted once. The ten top clones hold under 3.5% of the sample. Source: CD4+ or CD8+ T cells sorted from blood, taken in a trial of the OX40 agonist ivuxolimab. The receptor set was obtained from an adult with an advanced solid tumor such as melanoma, head and neck, liver or kidney cancer.

V gene TRBV30 combines with J gene TRBJ2-3; TRBD2 matches at 8 bases. The J segment lost 8 bases and the V segment lost 5 bases, leaving 12 bases of the junction unmatched. In germline, CDR1 is GTSNPN, CDR2 SVGIG (reference sequence). CDR3 length: 14 amino acids. The CDR3 DNA is TGTGCCTGGGACCATGGGACTAGTCAGCGTACGCAGTATTTT. This codes for CAWDHGTSQRTQYF.

This clone was seen once. The rearrangement joins TRBV5-4 to TRBJ1-6; 8 bases map to TRBD1. The V and J ends lost 0 bases and 9 bases, in that order; junction bases with no gene match: 5. The V gene's germline CDR1 is SGHNT and CDR2 YYREEE (reference sequence). The CDR3 extends over 15 amino acids. The CDR3 bases are TGTGCCAGCAGCTTGGGGGGACAGGTGGGTTCACCCCTCCACTTT. Amino acid sequence: CASSLGGQVGSPLHF.

The chain uses TRBV5-4 and TRBJ1-2; D is ambiguous. CDR1 and CDR2 from the germline V gene are SGHNT and YYREEE (reference sequence). Trimming cost V 4 bases and J 5 bases, with 12 bases left between them. The CDR3 totals 13 residues. CDR3 sequence: CASSERGEYGYTF. In DNA, the CDR3 is TGTGCCAGCAGCGAGCGGGGAGAGTATGGCTACACCTTC.

The chain employs TRBV6-5 and TRBJ1-6; D uncertain. The CDR3 loop spans 15 amino acids. In germline, CDR1 is MNHEY, CDR2 SVGAGI. Trimming left V 11 bases short and J 7 bases short, with 21 bases between. In nucleotides, the CDR3 is TGTGCCGCAACCGGGTCTCCCCAATGGAATTCACCCCTCCACTTT. It translates to CAATGSPQWNSPLHF.

The CDR3 DNA is TGTGCCTGGAGTACAACGACGGGGGGTGTAGAGACCCAGTACTTC. Amino acids: CAWSTTTGGVETQYF. This chain connects TRBV30 to TRBJ2-5; 7 positions agree with TRBD2. This CDR3 region has 15 residues. Trimming at V came to 2 bases and at J to 4 bases, leaving 10 bases not matched to a gene. Germline CDR1 GTSNPN, CDR2 SVGIG (reference sequence). The full variable domain, its missing parts supplied by reference TRBV30 and TRBJ2-5, is SQTIHQWPATLVQPVGSPLSLECTVEGTSNPNLYWYRQAAGRGLQLLFYSVGIGQISSEVPQNLSASRPQDRQFILSSKKLLLSDSGFYLCAWSTTTGGVETQYFGPGTRLLVL.

The chain joins TRBV5-4 to TRBJ2-2; tentatively, D is TRBD1 (5 bases). The CDR3 totals 15 residues. Germline V gene sequence: CDR1 SGHNT, CDR2 YYREEE (reference sequence). The V and J ends lost 0 bases and 6 bases respectively, with 12 bases between them. For the CDR3, the DNA is TGTGCCAGCAGCTTGGCCCTCCAGGGATCCGGGGAGCTGTTTTTT. It encodes CASSLALQGSGELFF.

J is TRBJ1-4 and V is TRBV4-3; D unresolved. CDR1 LGHNA and CDR2 YSLEER come from the germline V gene. V lost 3 bases and J 0 bases, leaving 5 bases between the germline ends. This CDR3 has 14 amino acids. The CDR3 here is CASSQLTTNEKLFF. The CDR3 DNA follows: TGCGCCAGCAGCCAGTTAACAACTAATGAAAAACTGTTTTTT.

Here the CDR3 reads CASLQLNTEAFF. The CDR3 bases are TGTGCCAGCCTGCAGTTGAACACTGAAGCTTTCTTT. This chain joins TRBV6-1 and TRBJ1-1; D unresolved. This CDR3 is built from 12 residues. CDR1 MNHNS and CDR2 SASEGT come from the germline V gene. Trimming shortened V by 8 bases and J by 0 bases, and 7 bases separated the two germline ends.

V and J are TRBV27 and TRBJ2-2; D might be TRBD1 or TRBD2, each matching 5 bases. V was pared by 2 bases and J by 8 bases, with 9 bases between. CDR3 size: 13 residues. Germline CDR1 is MNHEY and CDR2 is SMNVEV (reference sequence). DNA for the CDR3: TGTGCCAGCAGTTTACGGGACGCGGGGGAGCTGTTTTTT. As protein: CASSLRDAGELFF.

The chain combines TRBV30 with TRBJ2-7, with D possibly matching TRBD2 (6 bases). This CDR3 spans 15 amino acids. V was cut by 0 bases and J by 5 bases, with 17 bases left in between. Germline-derived CDR1 and CDR2 are GTSNPN and SVGIG (reference sequence). DNA for the CDR3: TGTGCCTGGAGTGTAAGGGCGGGATTTTCAGACGAGCAGTACTTC. It yields the protein CAWSVRAGFSDEQYF.

CDR3 bases: TGTGCCAGCAGCACTCCCCCGGGTAGGCGAGGTTCCGGCTACACCTTC. This codes for CASSTPPGRRGSGYTF. This sequence joins TRBV2 and TRBJ1-2; D gene ambiguous. The CDR3 extends over 16 amino acids. Per the germline V gene, CDR1 is SNHLY and CDR2 is FYNNEI. V was trimmed by 6 bases and J by 8 bases, leaving 25 bases between them.

The chain combines TRBV6-1 with TRBJ2-4; D remains ambiguous. This CDR3 is built from 15 residues. Germline V gene data show CDR1 as MNHNS and CDR2 as SASEGT. V was shortened by 0 bases and J by 8 bases, with 14 bases between the two germline ends. The CDR3 bases are TGTGCCAGCAGTGAAGCGCTCGGTCCAAGTTACATTCAGTACTTC. Protein: CASSEALGPSYIQYF.

The chain uses TRBV7-2 and TRBJ2-7; TRBD2 matches at 8 bases. The CDR3 covers 14 residues. CDR1 and CDR2 from the germline V gene are SGHTA and FQGNSA. J gave up 1 base and V 5 bases, and 4 bases lay outside the gene matches. CDR3: CASSKTSDSYEQYF. DNA for the CDR3: TGTGCCAGCAGCAAGACTAGCGATTCCTACGAGCAGTACTTC.

A few counts support this clone. V and J are TRBV14 and TRBJ1-2, with D uncertain. The CDR3 spans 13 residues. V was trimmed by 5 bases and J by 3 bases, leaving 10 bases between them. Per the germline V gene, CDR1 is SGHDN and CDR2 is FVKESK. CDR3 residues: CASSWQEDYGYTF. CDR3 coding DNA: TGTGCCAGCAGCTGGCAGGAGGACTATGGCTACACCTTC.

This clone turned up a few times. The chain combines TRBV10-1 with TRBJ1-5; D remains unclear. The V end lost 9 bases, the J end lost 1 base, and 13 bases lay between the germline ends. The germline V gene has CDR1 WNHNN and CDR2 SYGVQD (reference sequence). CDR3 size: 14 residues. The CDR3 DNA sequence: TGCGCCAGATCCTCGCCGGGGAGCAATCAGCCCCAGCATTTT. Its protein product is CARSSPGSNQPQHF.

CDR3 DNA sequence: TGCGCCAGCAGCCAAGTGGTATACAATGAGCAGTTCTTC. Protein product: CASSQVVYNEQFF. The chain joins TRBV4-3 to TRBJ2-1; D call uncertain. This CDR3 region has 13 residues. CDR1 LGHNA and CDR2 YSLEER come from the germline V gene. V was cut by 1 base and J by 4 bases, with 5 bases left in between.

With respect to this clone: This specimen includes other DNA sequences encoding the same CDR3. The gene calls are TRBV11-3 and TRBJ2-1; 8 bases align to TRBD2. The CDR3 has 13 residues. The ends lost 1 base at V and 10 bases at J; junction bases unmatched: 3. Germline V gene data show CDR1 as SGHNT and CDR2 as YENEEA. The CDR3 sequence is CASSLVTGGEQFF. CDR3 sequence (DNA): TGTGCCAGCAGCTTAGTAACGGGGGGGGAGCAGTTCTTC.

The rearrangement links TRBV5-1 to TRBJ2-5; weak D call: TRBD2 (5 bases). Germline assignment: CDR1 SGHRS and CDR2 YFSETQ. V lost 2 bases and J lost 5, with 7 bases in between. The CDR3 consists of 12 residues. CDR3 protein: CASSFTRETQYF. CDR3 sequence (DNA): TGCGCCAGCAGCTTCACTAGGGAGACCCAGTACTTC.

The chain links TRBV2 to TRBJ2-2, with TRBD1 matching 10 bases. V was pared by 7 bases and J by 5 bases, with 4 bases of the junction left unmatched. CDR3 size: 14 residues. CDR1 is SNHLY and CDR2 is FYNNEI in the germline V gene. The CDR3 coding sequence is TGTGCCAGCACGGGGACAGGGGCAACCGGGGAGCTGTTTTTT. Translation gives CASTGTGATGELFF.

The CDR3: CASSPDYTEAFF. In DNA form, the CDR3 reads TGTGCCAGCTCACCGGATTACACTGAAGCTTTCTTT. This sequence joins TRBV18 and TRBJ1-1; D gene unclear. The CDR3 has 12 amino acids. Germline lookup yields CDR1 KGHSH and CDR2 LQKENI. V shed 3 bases and J shed 3 bases, with 5 bases lying between them.

This chain joins TRBV4-2 and TRBJ1-2; D might be TRBD1 (5 bases). Trimming cost V 0 bases and J 2 bases, with 10 bases left between them. The CDR3 sequence is 15 residues long. CDR1 and CDR2 from the germline V gene are LGHNA and YNFKEQ. For the CDR3, the DNA is TGTGCCAGCAGCCAAGAAGGAAGGGGAAACTATGGCTACACCTTC. This sequence encodes CASSQEGRGNYGYTF.

The V and J genes are TRBV18 and TRBJ2-7, with D perhaps matching TRBD1 (6 bases). Per germline, CDR1 KGHSH and CDR2 LQKENI. The CDR3 extends over 15 amino acids. V lost 6 bases, J lost 2 bases, and 17 bases lay in between. CDR3 nucleotides: TGTGCCAGCTCCAAGGGGGTGGCAGACACCTACGAGCAGTACTTC. Protein sequence: CASSKGVADTYEQYF.

The V and J genes are TRBV5-1 and TRBJ2-2; TRBD1 aligns across 8 bases. The CDR3 length is 17 residues. Trimming took 2 bases from V and 0 from J; bases not matched to a gene: 6. In germline, CDR1 is SGHRS, CDR2 YFSETQ. In DNA form, the CDR3 reads TGCGCCAGCAGCTTTAATCAGGGGGCTACGAACACCGGGGAGCTGTTTTTT. This gives the protein CASSFNQGATNTGELFF.